This T cell receptor beta chain was recovered during a study of tumor-infiltrating lymphocytes in primary liver carcinoma. This CDR3 is built from 17 residues. In germline, CDR1 is MDHEN, CDR2 SYDVKM. A word on this clonotype: One end of the junction fails to match germline, which may point to a read error.

The blood RNA (from unsorted whole blood) was obtained, and germline DNA was also extracted. At sampling, these chronic HBV carriers had received no treatment. Prior to surgery, roughly 4 milliliters of peripheral blood were drawn. A constant-region primer primed TCR beta cDNA synthesis from about 550 ng of total RNA. For TCR beta, libraries were produced by three nested multiplex PCR rounds using slightly modified ARM-PCR. The first two PCR rounds used TRBV1-TRBV30 primers with a Cbeta primer, nine to ten cycles each. TCRdb re-analysed the multiplex PCR reads in MiXCR, keeping a single row per CDR3 protein. The sample lists almost 200,000 distinct CDR3 sequences, 65% seen once, with 6% to 8.5% in the top ten.

Sequencing used peripheral blood. The clonotype comes from a woman aged 55 to 70 with primary liver carcinoma and hepatitis B virus infection. The gene calls are TRBV28 and TRBJ1-5; 8 bases line up with TRBD1. DNA of the CDR3: TGTGTCAGCAGTCCCCGCCCCGGACAGGGCAGCAATCAGCCCCAGCATTTT. It translates to CVSSPRPGQGSNQPQHF.